Listed below are T cell receptor beta chains from one sample, sequenced in a study of T cell responses to AZD1222 COVID-19 vaccine. The protocol was immunoSEQ multiplex PCR, while the TCRdb copy is restricted to in-frame clones and leaves out a portion. This table holds 70,000 to 85,000 clones, about 80% found once. Sequencing used peripheral blood, obtained 28 days after the second AZD1222 dose. The source of these receptors is an adult who received the AZD1222 COVID-19 vaccine. Each CDR3 is given with its conserved first and last residue. Fields, in order: J gene, D gene, clone size, V gene, CDR3 protein, CDR3 DNA. A D gene is named only where the DNA matches it firmly. Clone size appears in some rows only: once, few, many, or a class for an expanded clone.

TRBJ2-3	-	-	TRBV18	CASSPEAGVSTDTQYF	TGTGCCAGCTCCCCCGAGGCAGGGGTTAGCACAGATACGCAGTATTTT
TRBJ1-4	-	-	TRBV25-1	CASSEYWGAEEKLFF	TGTGCCAGCAGTGAATATTGGGGAGCGGAAGAAAAACTGTTTTTT
TRBJ2-1	-	-	TRBV15	CATSRDLKPEQFF	TGTGCCACCAGCAGAGATCTTAAACCGGAGCAGTTCTTC
TRBJ1-2	TRBD1	once	TRBV3-1/TRBV3-2	CASSQDFTRGQGNYGYTF	TGTGCCAGCAGCCAAGATTTTACGAGAGGACAGGGGAACTATGGCTACACCTTC
TRBJ2-1	-	-	TRBV29-1	CSVEVPGTLDEQFF	TGCAGCGTTGAAGTTCCCGGGACTTTAGATGAGCAGTTCTTC
TRBJ2-7	-	-	TRBV27	CASSSSGPYEQYF	TGTGCCAGCAGTTCCAGCGGGCCTTACGAGCAGTACTTC
TRBJ1-2	TRBD1	-	TRBV7-3	CASRLRVPGQGINYGYTF	TGTGCCAGCAGGTTACGCGTCCCGGGACAGGGAATCAACTATGGCTACACCTTC
TRBJ2-1	TRBD2	-	TRBV7-3	CASSPLGGKGYNEQFF	TGTGCCAGCAGCCCCCTGGGGGGGAAGGGGTACAATGAGCAGTTCTTC
TRBJ2-7	-	-	TRBV10-3	CAISEAPTGEQYF	TGTGCCATCAGTGAGGCGCCGACGGGGGAGCAGTACTTC
TRBJ2-1	-	-	TRBV7-8	CATRSSYNEQFF	TGTGCCACTCGGAGCTCCTACAATGAGCAGTTCTTC
TRBJ2-2	-	-	TRBV27	CASSLAGAARELFF	TGTGCCAGCAGTTTAGCCGGGGCAGCTAGGGAGCTGTTTTTT
TRBJ1-1	-	-	TRBV4-3	CASSPAGNSEAFF	TGCGCCAGCAGCCCAGCCGGGAACTCAGAAGCTTTCTTT
TRBJ2-4	TRBD1	-	TRBV11-3	CSLRGPKNIQYF	TGTTCACTCAGGGGGCCCAAAAACATTCAGTACTTC
TRBJ2-7	-	-	TRBV4-2	CASSQGSGQLYEQYF	TGTGCCAGCAGCCAAGGAAGCGGCCAACTCTACGAGCAGTACTTC
TRBJ2-1	TRBD1	-	TRBV7-9	CASSHGTGGGNEQFF	TGTGCCAGCAGCCACGGGACAGGGGGTGGGAATGAGCAGTTCTTC
TRBJ2-3	-	few	TRBV7-8	CASSLGRRRGADTQYF	TGTGCCAGCAGCTTAGGACGAAGGAGGGGGGCAGATACGCAGTATTTT
TRBJ1-5	-	-	TRBV6-2/TRBV6-3	CASSYQWTDNQPQHF	TGTGCCAGCAGTTATCAGTGGACGGACAATCAGCCCCAGCATTTT
TRBJ1-6	-	-	TRBV28	CASSTREGRPNSPLHF	TGTGCCAGCAGTACTCGGGAAGGCCGACCCAATTCACCCCTCCACTTT
TRBJ2-1	TRBD2	-	TRBV19	CASSLAAGGGWNEQFF	TGTGCCAGTAGCCTTGCGGCGGGAGGGGGTTGGAATGAGCAGTTCTTC
TRBJ2-1	-	-	TRBV27	CASSLRRDPIFGQFF	TGTGCCAGCAGTTTAAGGCGGGATCCGATCTTCGGGCAGTTCTTC
TRBJ1-5	-	few	TRBV4-2	CASSQALTAQNQPQHF	TGTGCCAGCAGCCAAGCCTTGACAGCTCAGAATCAGCCCCAGCATTTT
TRBJ2-6	-	-	TRBV15	CATSRDVFIRSGANVLTF	TGTGCCACCAGCAGAGATGTGTTTATAAGATCTGGGGCCAACGTCCTGACTTTC
TRBJ1-1	-	-	TRBV5-1	CASSFQQGPATEAFF	TGCGCCAGCAGCTTCCAACAGGGTCCCGCCACTGAAGCTTTCTTT
TRBJ1-5	-	-	TRBV30	CAWSVGSRSNQPQHF	TGTGCCTGGAGTGTGGGGTCGCGCAGCAATCAGCCCCAGCATTTT
TRBJ1-3	TRBD1	once	TRBV19	CASSPGTAGNTIYF	TGTGCCAGTAGCCCAGGGACAGCCGGAAACACCATATATTTT
TRBJ1-6	-	-	TRBV27	CASGFNSPLHF	TGTGCCAGCGGGTTTAATTCACCCCTCCACTTT
TRBJ2-1	-	-	TRBV30	CAWSVLRGASSYNEQFF	TGTGCCTGGAGTGTACTGAGGGGGGCGAGCTCCTACAATGAGCAGTTCTTC
TRBJ1-6	-	-	TRBV6-5	CASRAGELNSPLHF	TGTGCCAGCAGGGCCGGCGAGCTCAATTCACCCCTCCACTTT
TRBJ2-2	-	-	TRBV7-3	CASSLRVGWGANTGELFF	TGTGCCAGCAGCTTACGTGTAGGATGGGGGGCGAACACCGGGGAGCTGTTTTTT
TRBJ1-2	TRBD1	-	TRBV2	CASSGGQGVGYGYTF	TGTGCCAGCAGTGGGGGACAGGGTGTTGGCTATGGCTACACCTTC
TRBJ1-1	-	-	TRBV6-5	CASSYQGYTEAFF	TGTGCCAGCAGTTACCAGGGATACACTGAAGCTTTCTTT
TRBJ2-1	TRBD2	-	TRBV7-8	CASSSLRTSGSYNEQFF	TGTGCCAGCAGCTCCCTGAGGACTAGCGGGAGTTACAATGAGCAGTTCTTC
TRBJ2-7	TRBD2	-	TRBV7-2	CASSLGGLAGDEQYF	TGTGCCAGCAGCTTAGGGGGACTAGCGGGAGACGAGCAGTACTTC
TRBJ1-1	-	-	TRBV7-9	CASSLMGTTNTEAFF	TGTGCCAGCAGCTTAATGGGGACAACGAACACTGAAGCTTTCTTT
TRBJ1-2	TRBD1	-	TRBV5-1	CASSLAGTVGGYTF	TGCGCCAGCAGCTTGGCAGGGACAGTCGGTGGCTACACCTTC
TRBJ2-1	-	-	TRBV7-2	CASSIILDSNEQFF	TGTGCCAGCAGCATAATTTTAGATAGCAATGAGCAGTTCTTC
TRBJ2-7	-	-	TRBV9	CASSVGTGEQYF	TGTGCCAGCAGCGTAGGGACGGGCGAGCAGTACTTC
TRBJ2-3	TRBD2	-	TRBV9	CASSVGSSGMRVADTQYF	TGTGCCAGCAGCGTGGGATCTAGCGGGATGAGGGTAGCAGATACGCAGTATTTT
TRBJ2-1	TRBD2	-	TRBV5-8	CASSLALSGRRGEQFF	TGTGCCAGCAGCTTGGCACTTAGCGGGAGGAGAGGTGAGCAGTTCTTC
TRBJ2-2	TRBD2	-	TRBV4-2	CASSQEGTSGGAGELFF	TGTGCCAGCAGCCAAGAGGGGACTAGCGGAGGGGCCGGGGAGCTGTTTTTT
TRBJ1-5	TRBD1	once	TRBV30	CAWTMGQSNQPQHF	TGTGCCTGGACCATGGGACAGTCGAATCAGCCCCAGCATTTT
TRBJ1-6	-	-	TRBV11-3	CASSLGRPGSPLHF	TGTGCCAGCAGCTTAGGCCGCCCCGGGTCACCCCTCCACTTT
TRBJ1-1	TRBD1	-	TRBV30	CAWSPGQGREAFF	TGTGCCTGGAGTCCGGGACAGGGGAGGGAAGCTTTCTTT
TRBJ2-1	TRBD1	-	TRBV28	CASSFPMTGGLSEQFF	TGTGCCAGCAGTTTTCCTATGACAGGGGGGCTTAGTGAGCAGTTCTTC
TRBJ2-2	-	once	TRBV4-3	CASSQDNTGELFF	TGCGCCAGCAGCCAAGACAATACCGGGGAGCTGTTTTTT
TRBJ1-1	-	once	TRBV19	CASSIVLNTEAFF	TGTGCCAGTAGTATTGTCTTGAACACTGAAGCTTTCTTT
TRBJ2-2	TRBD2	-	TRBV10-3	CAISESGLAGAPGELFF	TGTGCCATCAGTGAGTCCGGACTAGCGGGAGCGCCCGGGGAGCTGTTTTTT
TRBJ2-1	-	-	TRBV3-1/TRBV3-2	CASSPPGNEQFF	TGTGCCAGCAGCCCCCCCGGGAATGAGCAGTTCTTC
TRBJ1-1	-	-	TRBV3-1/TRBV3-2	CASSQDLGRGLGTTEAFF	TGTGCCAGCAGCCAAGATCTTGGGAGGGGGTTGGGGACCACTGAAGCTTTCTTT
TRBJ2-1	-	-	TRBV13	CASSSLGGGYNEQFF	TGTGCCAGCAGTTCCTTGGGAGGAGGGTACAATGAGCAGTTCTTC